This TCR beta chain was recorded in a study of T cells expressing NK-cell markers. TCRdb re-called the 5' RACE reads and gives one entry per CDR3 protein, without DNA. The record lists about 390,000 distinct CDR3 sequences, of which the ten most abundant hold around a tenth. The CDR3 runs to 17 residues. Per the germline V gene, CDR1 is DFQATT and CDR2 is SNEGSKA (reference sequence). The sequencing sample was made of blood T cells: a sorted CD56 or NKG2C T cell subset, CD4+ or CD8+ T cells, or bulk PBMC T cells (not recorded which). V usage is TRBV20-1 and J usage is TRBJ2-5; as DNA is missing, the TRBD2 call by TCRdb cannot be tested. The TCR originated in a woman between 50 and 59 years old in good health. This CDR3 reads CSARDPSRLAGQETQYF.